These 15 T cell receptor beta chains share one sample of origin, sequenced in a study of blood T cell repertoires in COVID-19. The method was immunoSEQ multiplex PCR; TCRdb's version includes in-frame clones alone and lacks a portion of them. This sample has some 31,000 clones, with approximately 81% found just once. What was sequenced was peripheral blood. These receptor sequences come from a man aged 65-85 years with COVID-19, enrolled during active disease.

V usage is TRBV5-4 and J usage is TRBJ2-7; maybe TRBD2 (6 bases). Trimming took 5 bases from V and 4 from J, leaving 13 bases between them. From germline, CDR1 is SGHNT and CDR2 YYREEE (reference sequence). This CDR3 is 13 amino acids long. The CDR3 coding sequence is TGTGCCAGCAGTTCCGGGGGATGGTACGAGCAGTACTTC. This encodes CASSSGGWYEQYF.

The V gene is TRBV7-8, the J gene TRBJ1-1, with D possibly being TRBD1 (6 bases). CDR1 SGHVS and CDR2 FQNEAQ come from the germline V gene. V was shortened by 0 bases and J by 8 bases, with 10 bases between the two germline ends. The CDR3 sequence is 13 residues long. CDR3 region: CASSLAGAREAFF. The CDR3 coding sequence is TGTGCCAGCAGCTTAGCGGGGGCTCGGGAAGCTTTCTTT. Full variable domain (rest looked up from reference TRBV7-8 and TRBJ1-1): GAGVSQSPRYKVAKRGQDVALRCDPISGHVSLFWYQQALGQGPEFLTYFQNEAQLDKSGLPSDRFFAERPEGSVSTLKIQRTQQEDSAVYLCASSLAGAREAFFGQGTRLTVV.

The rearrangement joins TRBV9 to TRBJ2-1, with a tentative D call TRBD2 (6 bases). V was clipped by 3 bases and J by 3 bases, with 13 bases between them. In germline, CDR1 is SGDLS, CDR2 YYNGEE. The CDR3 length is 15 residues. In nucleotides, the CDR3 is TGTGCCAGCAGCGCCCGACTAGGCGACTACAATGAGCAGTTCTTC. It yields the protein CASSARLGDYNEQFF.

This clone was found a few times. V usage is TRBV4-3 and J usage is TRBJ2-1; the D gene is possibly TRBD2 (5 bases). CDR1 is LGHNA, CDR2 YSLEER, per germline. Trimming shortened V by 0 bases and J by 3 bases, and 9 bases separated the two germline ends. This CDR3 spans 15 amino acids. CDR3 DNA sequence: TGCGCCAGCAGCCAAGATCACGCGGGCTACAATGAGCAGTTCTTC. Its protein product is CASSQDHAGYNEQFF.

V and J are TRBV9 and TRBJ2-1, with 8 nucleotides matching TRBD1. The V gene end was trimmed by 6 bases and the J gene end by 6 bases; junction bases not matched to a gene: 11. Germline V gives CDR1 SGDLS, CDR2 YYNGEE. The CDR3 runs 15 residues. Here the CDR3 reads CASTPLTGGFNEQFF. CDR3 DNA: TGTGCCAGCACCCCTCTCACAGGGGGGTTCAATGAGCAGTTCTTC.

The gene calls are TRBV28 and TRBJ2-7; 7 bases fit TRBD2. CDR3 length: 15 amino acids. Germline lookup yields CDR1 MDHEN and CDR2 SYDVKM. V was clipped by 2 bases and J by 2 bases; unmatched bases: 6. The CDR3 nucleotides are TGTGCCAGCAGTTTAAGGGCGGGAGCCCCCTACGAGCAGTACTTC. Translation gives CASSLRAGAPYEQYF.

V and J are TRBV18 and TRBJ1-1; D might be TRBD1 (5 bases). Germline V lookup: CDR1 KGHSH, CDR2 LQKENI. The CDR3 runs 13 residues. Trimming shortened V by 3 bases and J by 1 base, and 6 bases separated the two germline ends. CDR3 sequence reads: CASSPGQNTEAFF. In DNA, the CDR3 is TGTGCCAGCTCACCCGGACAGAACACTGAAGCTTTCTTT.

The chain recombines TRBV27 with TRBJ2-1, with D possibly matching TRBD2 (6 bases). Germline V gives CDR1 MNHEY, CDR2 SMNVEV (reference sequence). The CDR3 is 14 residues long. The ends were cut back, 6 bases at V and 7 bases at J, with 16 bases in the middle. This CDR3 reads CASRYRFGGNEQFF. DNA for the CDR3: TGTGCCAGCAGATACCGATTTGGGGGGAATGAGCAGTTCTTC.

This clone was picked up a small number of times. The rearrangement uses TRBV10-3 and TRBJ2-6, with TRBD1 identical over 7 bases. The J segment lost 1 base and the V segment lost 1 base, leaving 7 bases of the junction unmatched. CDR1 and CDR2 from the germline V gene are ENHRY and SYGVKD. This CDR3 contains 18 residues. The CDR3 nucleotides are TGTGCCATCAGTGAGTGGTTCAGGGGGATTTCTGGGGCCAACGTCCTGACTTTC. It translates to CAISEWFRGISGANVLTF.

The rearrangement links TRBV6-5 to TRBJ1-5; 7 positions match TRBD1. Germline V lookup: CDR1 MNHEY, CDR2 SVGAGI. Trimming removed 7 bases from V and 0 bases from J; junction bases left unmatched: 6. The CDR3 sequence is 15 residues long. As DNA, the CDR3 is TGTGCCAGCAACCTACAGGGGAATAGCAATCAGCCCCAGCATTTT. Amino acid sequence: CASNLQGNSNQPQHF.

The chain couples TRBV28 to TRBJ2-5; D perhaps matches TRBD2 (7 bases). V lost 6 bases, J lost 5 bases, and 13 bases lay in between. The length of the CDR3 is 13 residues. Looked up from germline, CDR1 is MDHEN and CDR2 is SYDVKM. CDR3 protein: CASRGAGVETQYF. CDR3 DNA sequence: TGTGCCAGCAGGGGGGCGGGAGTGGAGACCCAGTACTTC.

There are a few counts of this clone. The rearrangement joins TRBV6-5 to TRBJ2-7; no reliable D call. From germline, CDR1 is MNHEY and CDR2 SVGAGI. The V gene lost 2 bases and the J gene lost 2 bases, with 10 bases spanning the gap. This CDR3 spans 14 amino acids. Here the CDR3 DNA reads TGTGCCAGCAGTTACAAAACAGCCACCTACGAGCAGTACTTC. It yields the protein CASSYKTATYEQYF.

As for this clone: This sample includes further DNA sequences coding for the same CDR3. The rearrangement uses TRBV5-1 and TRBJ2-1; 13 nucleotides line up with TRBD2. The CDR3 spans 16 residues. J lost 5 bases, V lost 4 bases, and 6 bases had no gene match. Germline-derived CDR1 and CDR2 are SGHRS and YFSETQ. The CDR3 DNA reads TGCGCCAGCAGCGTCCCAACTAGCGGGAGGGACAATGAGCAGTTCTTC. Protein product: CASSVPTSGRDNEQFF.

CDR3 sequence reads: CASSPLQGNGYTF. DNA of the CDR3: TGTGCCAGCAGTCCGTTACAGGGCAATGGCTACACCTTC. The gene calls are TRBV27 and TRBJ1-2; possibly TRBD1 for D (6 bases). This CDR3 spans 13 amino acids. V was trimmed by 5 bases and J by 6 bases, leaving 13 bases between them. Per the germline V gene, CDR1 is MNHEY and CDR2 is SMNVEV (reference sequence).

This chain joins TRBV29-1 and TRBJ1-1, with D hard to call. CDR1 SQVTM and CDR2 ANQGSEA come from the germline V gene. The CDR3 is 12 residues long. The germline V and J ends were trimmed by 3 bases and 1 base, with 6 bases remaining between them. The CDR3 sequence: CSVEVQNTEAFF. CDR3 DNA: TGCAGCGTTGAGGTACAGAACACTGAAGCTTTCTTT.